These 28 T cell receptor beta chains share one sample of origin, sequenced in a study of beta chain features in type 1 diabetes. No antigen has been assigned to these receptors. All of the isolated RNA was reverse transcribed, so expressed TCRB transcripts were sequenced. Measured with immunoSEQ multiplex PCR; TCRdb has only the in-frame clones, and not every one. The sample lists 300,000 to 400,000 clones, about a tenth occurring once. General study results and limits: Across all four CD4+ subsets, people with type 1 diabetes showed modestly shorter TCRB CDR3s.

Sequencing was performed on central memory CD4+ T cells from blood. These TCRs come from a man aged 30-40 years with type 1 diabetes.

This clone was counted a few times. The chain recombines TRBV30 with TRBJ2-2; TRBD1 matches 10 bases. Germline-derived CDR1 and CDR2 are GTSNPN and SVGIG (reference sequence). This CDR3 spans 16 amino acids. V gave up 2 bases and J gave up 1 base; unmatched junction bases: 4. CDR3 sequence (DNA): TGTGCCTGGAGTTTAAGGACAGGGGGGAACACCGGGGAGCTGTTTTTT. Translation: CAWSLRTGGNTGELFF.

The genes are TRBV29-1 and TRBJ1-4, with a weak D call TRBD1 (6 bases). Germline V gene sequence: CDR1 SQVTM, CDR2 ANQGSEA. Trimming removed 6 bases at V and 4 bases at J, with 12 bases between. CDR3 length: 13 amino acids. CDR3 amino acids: CSVAGGLNEKLFF. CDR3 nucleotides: TGCAGCGTCGCTGGGGGCCTTAATGAAAAACTGTTTTTT.

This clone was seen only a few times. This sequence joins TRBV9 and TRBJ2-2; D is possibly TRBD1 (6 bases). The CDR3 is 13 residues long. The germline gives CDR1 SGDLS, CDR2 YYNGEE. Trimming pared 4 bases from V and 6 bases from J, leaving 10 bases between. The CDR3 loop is CASSTSGAGELFF. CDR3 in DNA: TGTGCCAGCAGCACTTCAGGGGCCGGGGAGCTGTTTTTT.

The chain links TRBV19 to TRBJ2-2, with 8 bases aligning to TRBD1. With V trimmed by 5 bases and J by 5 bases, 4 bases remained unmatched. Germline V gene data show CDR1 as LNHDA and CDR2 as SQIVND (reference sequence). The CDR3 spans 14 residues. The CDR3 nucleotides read TGTGCCAGTAGTTCGACAGGGGCAACCGGGGAGCTGTTTTTT. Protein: CASSSTGATGELFF.

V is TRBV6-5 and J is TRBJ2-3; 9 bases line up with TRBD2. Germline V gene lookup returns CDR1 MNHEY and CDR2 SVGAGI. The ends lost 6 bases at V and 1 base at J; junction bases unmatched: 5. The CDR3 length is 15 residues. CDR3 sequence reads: CASSPIAGGTDTQYF. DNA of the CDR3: TGTGCCAGCAGCCCCATAGCGGGGGGCACAGATACGCAGTATTTT.

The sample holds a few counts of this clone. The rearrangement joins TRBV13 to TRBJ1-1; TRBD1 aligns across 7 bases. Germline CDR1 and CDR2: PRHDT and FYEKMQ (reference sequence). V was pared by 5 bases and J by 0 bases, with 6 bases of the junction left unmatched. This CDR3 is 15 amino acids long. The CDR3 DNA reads TGTGCCAGCAGCCGCCCGGACAGGATGAACACTGAAGCTTTCTTT. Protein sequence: CASSRPDRMNTEAFF. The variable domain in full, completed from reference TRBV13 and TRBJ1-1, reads AAGVIQSPRHLIKEKRETATLKCYPIPRHDTVYWYQQGPGQDPQFLISFYEKMQSDKGSIPDRFSAQQFSDYHSELNMSSLELGDSALYFCASSRPDRMNTEAFFGQGTRLTVV.

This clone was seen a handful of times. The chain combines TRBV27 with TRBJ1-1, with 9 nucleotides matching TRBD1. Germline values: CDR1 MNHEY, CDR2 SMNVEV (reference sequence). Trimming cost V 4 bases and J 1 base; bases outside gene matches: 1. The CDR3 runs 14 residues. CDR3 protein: CASSSGQGNTEAFF. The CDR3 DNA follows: TGTGCCAGCAGTTCGGGACAGGGGAACACTGAAGCTTTCTTT.

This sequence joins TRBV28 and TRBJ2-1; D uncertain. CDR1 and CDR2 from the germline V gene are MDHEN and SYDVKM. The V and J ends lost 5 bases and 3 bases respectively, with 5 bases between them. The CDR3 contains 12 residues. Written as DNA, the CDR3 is TGTGCCAGCAGTCCCCACTACAATGAGCAGTTCTTC. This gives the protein CASSPHYNEQFF.

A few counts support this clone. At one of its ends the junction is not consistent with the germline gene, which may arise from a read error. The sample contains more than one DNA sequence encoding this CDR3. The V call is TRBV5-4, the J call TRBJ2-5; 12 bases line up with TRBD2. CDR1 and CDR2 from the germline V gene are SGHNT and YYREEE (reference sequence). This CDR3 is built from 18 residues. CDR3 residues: CASSQETLAGGLRETQYF. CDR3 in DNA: TGCGCCAGCAGCCAAGAGACTCTAGCGGGGGGGCTTCGGGAGACCCAGTACTTC.

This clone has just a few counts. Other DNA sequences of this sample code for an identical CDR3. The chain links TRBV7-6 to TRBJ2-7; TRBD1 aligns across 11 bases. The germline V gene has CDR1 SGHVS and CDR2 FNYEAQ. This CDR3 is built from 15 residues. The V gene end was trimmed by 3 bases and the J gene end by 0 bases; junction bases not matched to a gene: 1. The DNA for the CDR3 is TGTGCCAGCAGCTTTGGGACAGGGGGCTCCTACGAGCAGTACTTC. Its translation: CASSFGTGGSYEQYF.

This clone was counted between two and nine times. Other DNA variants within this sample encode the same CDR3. The chain's CDR3 is CASSPGVSNTEAFF. CDR3 coding DNA: TGTGCCAGCTCACCCGGGGTCAGTAACACTGAAGCTTTCTTT. The rearrangement joins TRBV18 to TRBJ1-1; no clear D gene. CDR1 is KGHSH and CDR2 is LQKENI in the germline V gene. The CDR3 loop spans 14 amino acids. The germline V and J ends were trimmed by 3 bases and 2 bases, with 10 bases remaining between them.

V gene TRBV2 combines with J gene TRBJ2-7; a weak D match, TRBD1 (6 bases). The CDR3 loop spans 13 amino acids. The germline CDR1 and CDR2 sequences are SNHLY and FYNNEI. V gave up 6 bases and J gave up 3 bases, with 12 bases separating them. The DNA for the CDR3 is TGTGCCAGCAGCCCAGACAGGTACTACGAGCAGTACTTC. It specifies CASSPDRYYEQYF.

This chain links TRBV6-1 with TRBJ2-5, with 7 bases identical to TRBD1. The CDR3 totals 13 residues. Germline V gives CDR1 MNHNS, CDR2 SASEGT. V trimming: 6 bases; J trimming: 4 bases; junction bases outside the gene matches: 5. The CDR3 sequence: CASSVRGRETQYF. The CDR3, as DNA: TGTGCCAGCAGCGTAAGGGGGCGAGAGACCCAGTACTTC.

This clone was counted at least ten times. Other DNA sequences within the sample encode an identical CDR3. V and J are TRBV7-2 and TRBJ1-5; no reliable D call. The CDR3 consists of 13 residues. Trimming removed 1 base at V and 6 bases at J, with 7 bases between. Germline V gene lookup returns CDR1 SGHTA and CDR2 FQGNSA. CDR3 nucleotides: TGTGCCAGCAGCTTAGAATCTGGTCAGCCCCAGCATTTT. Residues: CASSLESGQPQHF.

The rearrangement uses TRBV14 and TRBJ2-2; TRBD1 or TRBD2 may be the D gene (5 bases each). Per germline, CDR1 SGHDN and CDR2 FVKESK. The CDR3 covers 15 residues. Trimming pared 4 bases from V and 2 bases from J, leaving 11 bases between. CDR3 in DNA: TGTGCCAGCAGCCCCCGGGACCCCAACACCGGGGAGCTGTTTTTT. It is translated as CASSPRDPNTGELFF.

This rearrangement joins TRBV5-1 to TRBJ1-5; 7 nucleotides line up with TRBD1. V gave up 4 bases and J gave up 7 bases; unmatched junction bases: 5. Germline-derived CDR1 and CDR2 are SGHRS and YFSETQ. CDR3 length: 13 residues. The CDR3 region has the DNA TGCGCCAGCAGCATGACAGGGATCCAGCCCCAGCATTTT. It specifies CASSMTGIQPQHF.

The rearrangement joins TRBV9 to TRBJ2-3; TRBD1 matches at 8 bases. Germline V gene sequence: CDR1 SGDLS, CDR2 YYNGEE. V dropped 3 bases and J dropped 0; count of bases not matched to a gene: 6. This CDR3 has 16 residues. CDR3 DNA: TGTGCCAGCAGCGCTGGGACAGGCTTAAGCACAGATACGCAGTATTTT. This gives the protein CASSAGTGLSTDTQYF.

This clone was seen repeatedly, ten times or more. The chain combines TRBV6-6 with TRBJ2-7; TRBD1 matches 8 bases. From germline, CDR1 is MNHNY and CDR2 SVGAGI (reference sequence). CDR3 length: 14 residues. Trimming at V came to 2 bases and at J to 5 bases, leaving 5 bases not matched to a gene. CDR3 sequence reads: CASSYGQGSNEQYF. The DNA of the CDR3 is TGTGCCAGCAGTTACGGACAGGGATCAAACGAGCAGTACTTC.

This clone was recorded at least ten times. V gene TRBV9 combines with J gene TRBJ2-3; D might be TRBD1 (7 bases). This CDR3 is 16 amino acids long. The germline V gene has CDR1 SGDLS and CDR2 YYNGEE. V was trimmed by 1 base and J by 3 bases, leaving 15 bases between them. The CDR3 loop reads CASSVLTTGTTDTQYF. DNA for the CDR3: TGTGCCAGCAGCGTACTGACGACAGGGACTACAGATACGCAGTATTTT.

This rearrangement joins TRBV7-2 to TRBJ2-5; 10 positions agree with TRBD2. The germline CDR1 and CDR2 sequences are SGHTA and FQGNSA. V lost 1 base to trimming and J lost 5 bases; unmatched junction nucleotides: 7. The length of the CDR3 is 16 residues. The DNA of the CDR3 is TGTGCCAGCAGCTTAGGGGCTAGCGGGGGAGGGGAGACCCAGTACTTC. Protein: CASSLGASGGGETQYF.

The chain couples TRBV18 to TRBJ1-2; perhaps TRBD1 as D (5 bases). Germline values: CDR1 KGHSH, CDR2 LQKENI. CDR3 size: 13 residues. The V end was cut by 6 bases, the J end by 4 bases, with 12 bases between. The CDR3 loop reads CASSPGTGYGYTF. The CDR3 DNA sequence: TGTGCCAGCTCCCCAGGGACCGGCTATGGCTACACCTTC.

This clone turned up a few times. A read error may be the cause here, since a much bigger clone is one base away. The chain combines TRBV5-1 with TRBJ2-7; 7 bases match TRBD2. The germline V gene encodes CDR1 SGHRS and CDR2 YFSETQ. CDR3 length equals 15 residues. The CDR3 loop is CARSLAERGVNEQYF. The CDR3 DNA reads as TGCGCCCGCAGCTTGGCCGAACGGGGGGTGAACGAGCAGTACTTC. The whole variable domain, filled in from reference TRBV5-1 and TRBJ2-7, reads KAGVTQTPRYLIKTRGQQVTLSCSPISGHRSVSWYQQTPGQGLQFLFEYFSETQRNKGNFPGRFSGRQFSNSRSEMNVSTLELGDSALYLCARSLAERGVNEQYFGPGTRLTVT.

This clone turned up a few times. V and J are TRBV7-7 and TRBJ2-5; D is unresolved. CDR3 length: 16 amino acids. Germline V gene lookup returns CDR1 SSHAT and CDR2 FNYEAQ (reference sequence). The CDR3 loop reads CASPKTLTRYQETQYF. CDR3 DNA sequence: TGTGCTAGCCCCAAAACATTAACTCGGTACCAAGAGACCCAGTACTTC.

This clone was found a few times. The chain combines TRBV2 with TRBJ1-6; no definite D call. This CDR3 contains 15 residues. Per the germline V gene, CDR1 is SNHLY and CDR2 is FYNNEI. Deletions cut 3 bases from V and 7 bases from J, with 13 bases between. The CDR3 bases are TGTGCCAGCAGTGAGAACAGCCAAAGAAATTCACCCCTCCACTTT. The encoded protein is CASSENSQRNSPLHF.

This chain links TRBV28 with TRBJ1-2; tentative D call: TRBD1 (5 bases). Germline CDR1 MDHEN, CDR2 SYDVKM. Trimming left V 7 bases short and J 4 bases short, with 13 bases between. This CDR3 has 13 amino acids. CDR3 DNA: TGTGCCAGCACCACCGGGGCAGCCTATGGCTACACCTTC. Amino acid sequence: CASTTGAAYGYTF.

The DNA for the CDR3 is TGTGCCAGCTCGCACAACAGGGGGGCCATCCAAGAGACCCAGTACTTC. Translated, it gives CASSHNRGAIQETQYF. The chain has TRBV18 and TRBJ2-5; 8 nucleotides match TRBD1. CDR3 size: 16 residues. The trim removed 6 bases at V and 1 base at J, leaving 10 bases unmatched. Germline loops: CDR1 KGHSH, CDR2 LQKENI.

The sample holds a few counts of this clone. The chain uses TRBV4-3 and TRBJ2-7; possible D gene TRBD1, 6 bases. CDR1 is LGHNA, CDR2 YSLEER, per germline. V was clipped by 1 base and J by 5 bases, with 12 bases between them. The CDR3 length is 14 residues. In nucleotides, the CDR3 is TGCGCCAGCAGCCAAGTGTCCTCAGGGGACGAGCAGTACTTC. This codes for CASSQVSSGDEQYF.

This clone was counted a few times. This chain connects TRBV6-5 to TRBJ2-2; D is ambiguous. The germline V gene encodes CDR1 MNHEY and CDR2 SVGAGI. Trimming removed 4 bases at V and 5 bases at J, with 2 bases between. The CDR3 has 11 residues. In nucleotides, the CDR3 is TGTGCCAGCAGTTTAACCGGGGAGCTGTTTTTT. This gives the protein CASSLTGELFF.